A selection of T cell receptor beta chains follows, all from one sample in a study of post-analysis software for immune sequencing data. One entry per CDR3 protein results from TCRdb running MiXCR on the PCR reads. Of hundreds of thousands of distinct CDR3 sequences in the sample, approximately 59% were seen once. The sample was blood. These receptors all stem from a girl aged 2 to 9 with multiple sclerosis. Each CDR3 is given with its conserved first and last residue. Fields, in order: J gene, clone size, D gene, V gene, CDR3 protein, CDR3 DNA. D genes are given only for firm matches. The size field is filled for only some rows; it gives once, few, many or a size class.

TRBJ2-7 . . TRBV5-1 CASSLGTGLYEQYF TGCGCCAGCAGCTTGGGAACAGGGCTCTACGAGCAGTACTTC
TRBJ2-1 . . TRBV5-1 CASSLRQNEQFF TGCGCCAGCAGCTTGCGGCAGAATGAGCAGTTCTTC
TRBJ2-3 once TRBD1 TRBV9 CASSATGGINTDTQYF TGTGCCAGCAGCGCAACAGGGGGCATTAACACAGATACGCAGTATTTT
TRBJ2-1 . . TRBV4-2 CASSQFGATASYNEQFF TGTGCCAGCAGCCAATTTGGAGCTACAGCTTCCTACAATGAGCAGTTCTTC
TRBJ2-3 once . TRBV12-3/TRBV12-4 CASSLGGTTTDTQYF TGTGCCAGCAGTTTAGGAGGGACCACCACAGATACGCAGTATTTT
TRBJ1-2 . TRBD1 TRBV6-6 CASSPSAGGGYTF TGTGCCAGCAGTCCTTCGGCAGGGGGTGGCTACACCTTC
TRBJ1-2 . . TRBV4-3 CASSQVPGASYGYTF TGCGCCAGCAGCCAAGTACCGGGGGCCAGCTATGGCTACACCTTC
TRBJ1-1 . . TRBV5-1 CASSPLNTQNTEAFF TGCGCCAGCAGCCCCCTCAACACCCAGAACACTGAAGCTTTCTTT
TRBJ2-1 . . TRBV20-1 CSARDSWSSEIPGNEQFF TGCAGTGCTAGAGATTCTTGGTCTAGCGAGATACCGGGCAATGAGCAGTTCTTC
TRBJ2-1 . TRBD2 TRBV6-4 CASSDSPGLAGLNEQFF TGTGCCAGCAGTGACTCACCGGGACTAGCGGGGCTCAATGAGCAGTTCTTC
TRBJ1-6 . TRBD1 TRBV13 CASSTGTGRSPLHF TGTGCCAGCAGCACTGGGACAGGGCGATCACCCCTCCACTTT
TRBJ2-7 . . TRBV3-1 CASSAGPSGEQYF TGTGCCAGCAGCGCAGGACCATCGGGCGAGCAGTACTTC
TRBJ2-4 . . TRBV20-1 CSASWEGGKNIQYF TGCAGTGCTAGTTGGGAAGGAGGCAAAAACATTCAGTACTTC
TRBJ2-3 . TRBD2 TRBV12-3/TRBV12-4 CASSLSPGLAGPDTQYF TGTGCCAGCAGTTTATCCCCTGGACTAGCGGGGCCAGATACGCAGTATTTT
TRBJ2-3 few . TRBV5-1 CASSQTGIGADTQYF TGCGCCAGCAGCCAGACCGGTATAGGGGCAGATACGCAGTATTTT
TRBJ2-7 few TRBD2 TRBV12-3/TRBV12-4 CASSLDQSGRSYYEQYF TGTGCCAGCAGTCTCGACCAGAGCGGGAGGTCATACTACGAGCAGTACTTC
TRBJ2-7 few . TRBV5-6 CASRDGRGSYEQYF TGTGCCAGCAGAGACGGCAGGGGATCCTACGAGCAGTACTTC
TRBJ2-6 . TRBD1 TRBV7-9 CASSYRQGSGANVLTF TGTGCCAGCAGCTATAGACAGGGTTCAGGGGCCAACGTCCTGACTTTC